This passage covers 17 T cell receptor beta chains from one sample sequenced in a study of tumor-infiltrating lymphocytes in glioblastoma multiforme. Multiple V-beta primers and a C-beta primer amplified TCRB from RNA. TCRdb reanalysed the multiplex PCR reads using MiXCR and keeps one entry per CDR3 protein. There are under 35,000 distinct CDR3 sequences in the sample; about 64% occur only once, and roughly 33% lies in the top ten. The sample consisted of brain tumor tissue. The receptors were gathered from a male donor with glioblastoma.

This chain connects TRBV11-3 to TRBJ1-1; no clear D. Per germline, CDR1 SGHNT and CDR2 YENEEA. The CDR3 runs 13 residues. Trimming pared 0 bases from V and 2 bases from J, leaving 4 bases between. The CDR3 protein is CASSLDANTEAFF. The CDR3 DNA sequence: TGTGCCAGCAGCTTAGATGCAAACACTGAAGCTTTCTTT.

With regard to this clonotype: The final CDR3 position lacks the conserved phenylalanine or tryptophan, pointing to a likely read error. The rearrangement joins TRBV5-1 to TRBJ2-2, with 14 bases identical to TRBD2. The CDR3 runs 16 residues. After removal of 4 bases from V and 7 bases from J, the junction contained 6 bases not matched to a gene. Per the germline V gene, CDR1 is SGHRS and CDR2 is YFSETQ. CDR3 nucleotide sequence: TGCGCCAGCAGCGAGGGACTAGCGGGAGTAGACGGGGAGCTGTTTTCA. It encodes CASSEGLAGVDGELFS.

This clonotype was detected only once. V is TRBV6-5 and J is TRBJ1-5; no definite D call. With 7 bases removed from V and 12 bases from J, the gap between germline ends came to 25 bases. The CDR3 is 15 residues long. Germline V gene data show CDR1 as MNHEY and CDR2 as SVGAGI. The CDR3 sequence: CASKSRQRANRLQHF. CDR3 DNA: TGTGCCAGCAAGAGTAGGCAGCGAGCCAATCGGCTCCAGCATTTT.

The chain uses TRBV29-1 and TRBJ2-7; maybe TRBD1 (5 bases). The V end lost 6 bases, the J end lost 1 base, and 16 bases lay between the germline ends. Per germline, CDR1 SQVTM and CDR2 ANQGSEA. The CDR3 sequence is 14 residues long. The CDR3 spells CSVQVRVGSYEQYF. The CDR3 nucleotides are TGCAGCGTCCAGGTCAGGGTTGGGTCCTACGAGCAGTACTTC.

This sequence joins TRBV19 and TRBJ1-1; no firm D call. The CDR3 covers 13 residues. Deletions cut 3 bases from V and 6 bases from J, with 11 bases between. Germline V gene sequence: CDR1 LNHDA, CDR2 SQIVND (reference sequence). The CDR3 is CASSMGGYAEAFF. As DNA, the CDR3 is TGTGCCAGTAGTATGGGAGGGTACGCTGAAGCTTTCTTT.

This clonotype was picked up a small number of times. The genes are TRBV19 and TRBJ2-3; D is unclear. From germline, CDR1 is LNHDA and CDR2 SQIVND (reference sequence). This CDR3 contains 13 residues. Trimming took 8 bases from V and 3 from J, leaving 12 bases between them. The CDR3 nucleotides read TGTGCCAGTCAACGGAGTTCTACAGATACGCAGTATTTT. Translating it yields CASQRSSTDTQYF.

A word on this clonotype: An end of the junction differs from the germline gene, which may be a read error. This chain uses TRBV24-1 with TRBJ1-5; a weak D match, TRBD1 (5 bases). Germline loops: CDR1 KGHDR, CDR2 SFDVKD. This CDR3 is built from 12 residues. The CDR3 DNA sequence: TGTGGCACCAGTGACTCAGGGCAGCCCCAGCATTTT. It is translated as CGTSDSGQPQHF.

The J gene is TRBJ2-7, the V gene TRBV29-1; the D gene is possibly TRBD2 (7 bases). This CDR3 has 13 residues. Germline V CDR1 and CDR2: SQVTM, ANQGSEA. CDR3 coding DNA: TGCGGCGGGGGCGGGGACCCCCCCTACGAGCAGTACTTC. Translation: CGGGGDPPYEQYF.

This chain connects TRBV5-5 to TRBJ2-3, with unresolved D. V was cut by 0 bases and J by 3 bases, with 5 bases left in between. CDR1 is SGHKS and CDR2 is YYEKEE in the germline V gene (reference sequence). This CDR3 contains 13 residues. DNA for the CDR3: TGTGCCAGCAGCTTGGAGAATACAGATACGCAGTATTTT. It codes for CASSLENTDTQYF. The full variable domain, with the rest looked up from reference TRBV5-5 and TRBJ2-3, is DAGVTQSPTHLIKTRGQQVTLRCSPISGHKSVSWYQQVLGQGPQFIFQYYEKEERGRGNFPDRFSARQFPNYSSELNVNALLLGDSALYLCASSLENTDTQYFGPGTRLTVL.

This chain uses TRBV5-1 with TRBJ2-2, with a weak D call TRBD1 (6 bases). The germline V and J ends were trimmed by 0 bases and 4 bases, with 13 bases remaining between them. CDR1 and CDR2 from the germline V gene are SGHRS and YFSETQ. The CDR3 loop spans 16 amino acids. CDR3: CASSLEWTVGTGELFF. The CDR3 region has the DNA TGCGCCAGCAGCTTGGAATGGACAGTGGGCACCGGGGAGCTGTTTTTT. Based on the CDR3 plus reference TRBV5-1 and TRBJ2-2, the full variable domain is KAGVTQTPRYLIKTRGQQVTLSCSPISGHRSVSWYQQTPGQGLQFLFEYFSETQRNKGNFPGRFSGRQFSNSRSEMNVSTLELGDSALYLCASSLEWTVGTGELFFGEGSRLTVL.

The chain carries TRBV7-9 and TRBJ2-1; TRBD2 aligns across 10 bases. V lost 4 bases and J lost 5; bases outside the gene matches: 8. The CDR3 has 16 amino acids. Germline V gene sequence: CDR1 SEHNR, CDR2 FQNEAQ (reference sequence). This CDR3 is CASSSTSGRANNEQFF. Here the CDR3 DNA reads TGTGCCAGCAGCTCTACCAGCGGGAGGGCCAACAATGAGCAGTTCTTC.

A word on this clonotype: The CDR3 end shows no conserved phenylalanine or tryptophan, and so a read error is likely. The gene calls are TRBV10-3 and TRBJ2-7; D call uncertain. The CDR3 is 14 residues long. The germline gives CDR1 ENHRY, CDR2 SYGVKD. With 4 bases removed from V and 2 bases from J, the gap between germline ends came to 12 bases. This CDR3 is CAISGGPTPYEQYY. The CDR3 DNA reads TGTGCCATCAGTGGGGGTCCTACCCCCTACGAGCAGTACTAC.

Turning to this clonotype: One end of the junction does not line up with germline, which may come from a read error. The CDR3 loop is CATSHPRVNTGELFF. DNA of the CDR3: TGTGCCACCAGCCACCCCAGGGTGAACACTGGGGAGCTGTTTTTT. V gene TRBV24-1 combines with J gene TRBJ2-2, with D perhaps matching TRBD1 (5 bases). CDR1 is KGHDR and CDR2 is SFDVKD in the germline V gene. The CDR3 covers 15 residues.

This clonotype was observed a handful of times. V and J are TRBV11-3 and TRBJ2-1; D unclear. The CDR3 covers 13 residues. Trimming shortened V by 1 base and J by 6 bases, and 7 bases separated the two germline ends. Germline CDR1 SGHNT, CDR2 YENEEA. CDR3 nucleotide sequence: TGTGCCAGCAGCTTAGTTGACGGCAATGAGCAGTTCTTC. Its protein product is CASSLVDGNEQFF.

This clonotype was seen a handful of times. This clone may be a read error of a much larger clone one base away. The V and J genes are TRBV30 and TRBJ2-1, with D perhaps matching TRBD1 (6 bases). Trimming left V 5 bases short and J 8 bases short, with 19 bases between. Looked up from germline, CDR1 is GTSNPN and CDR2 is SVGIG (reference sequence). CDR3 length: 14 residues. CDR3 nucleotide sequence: TGTGCCTGGGCCCAGGGGACCGAGGTCGATGAGCAGTTCTTC. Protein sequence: CAWAQGTEVDEQFF. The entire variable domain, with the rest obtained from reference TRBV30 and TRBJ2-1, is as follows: SQTIHQWPATLVQPVGSPLSLECTVEGTSNPNLYWYRQAAGRGLQLLFYSVGIGQISSEVPQNLSASRPQDRQFILSSKKLLLSDSGFYLCAWAQGTEVDEQFFGPGTRLTVL.

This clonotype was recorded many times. CDR3 in DNA: TGTGCCAGCAGCTTCCGGGACACACTTACCTACGAGCAGTACTTC. Its protein is CASSFRDTLTYEQYF. V and J are TRBV5-4 and TRBJ2-7, with D possibly matching TRBD1 (6 bases). The CDR3 covers 15 residues. V lost 2 bases and J 2 bases, leaving 14 bases between the germline ends. The germline gives CDR1 SGHNT, CDR2 YYREEE (reference sequence).

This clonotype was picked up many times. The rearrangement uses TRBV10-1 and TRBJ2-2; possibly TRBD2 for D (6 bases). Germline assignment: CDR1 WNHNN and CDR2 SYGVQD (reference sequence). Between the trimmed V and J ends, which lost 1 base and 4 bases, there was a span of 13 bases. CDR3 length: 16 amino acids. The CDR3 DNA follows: TGCGCCAGCAGTGAGTTTGGAGGGGCCGGCACCGGGGAGCTGTTTTTT. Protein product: CASSEFGGAGTGELFF.